This paragraph reports one T cell receptor (beta chain). The CDR3 has 14 amino acids. V gave up 8 bases and J gave up 7 bases; unmatched junction bases: 7. Germline V gene data show CDR1 as SEHNR and CDR2 as FQNEAQ (reference sequence). Patients chosen for sequencing had CD8+CD57+ cells that had expanded, as shown by flow cytometry. The sample originates from a study of CD8+CD57+ T cells in acquired aplastic anemia. TCR beta VDJ and CDR3 profiling used genomic DNA as template. MiXCR, run by TCRdb on the reads, gives a single entry per CDR3 protein. The sample comprises under 350,000 distinct CDR3 sequences, roughly 61% of which are singletons, and 1.3% rests with the top ten.

The material sequenced was sorted CD4+, CD8+, or CD8+CD57+ T cells (not recorded which) from PBMCs. This TCR came from a human donor with aplastic anemia. V usage is TRBV7-9 and J usage is TRBJ1-6, with 8 bases matching TRBD1. The CDR3 DNA reads TGTGCCAGCTCACAGGACAGGGTGAATTCACCCCTCCACTTT. Translation: CASSQDRVNSPLHF.